The 27 T cell receptor beta chains listed next were all sequenced from one sample in a study of T cell responses to AZD1222 COVID-19 vaccine. Method: immunoSEQ multiplex PCR; TCRdb's copy keeps in-frame clones and lacks some. The table includes 130,000 or so clones, 85% to 95% detected once. This material consisted of peripheral blood, taken on day 0 of AZD1222 vaccination. Receptor source: an adult in good health.

J is TRBJ1-3 and V is TRBV11-2, with unresolved D. V was trimmed by 0 bases and J by 0 bases, leaving 6 bases between them. The germline V gene encodes CDR1 SGHAT and CDR2 FQNNGV. CDR3 length: 15 residues. The CDR3 spells CASSLDLGSGNTIYF. CDR3 bases: TGTGCCAGCAGCTTAGATCTGGGCTCTGGAAACACCATATATTTT.

This rearrangement joins TRBV6-5 to TRBJ2-7; 11 nucleotides match TRBD1. The CDR3 runs 14 residues. V lost 6 bases and J lost 6; bases outside the gene matches: 7. Germline V gene sequence: CDR1 MNHEY, CDR2 SVGAGI. CDR3 nucleotides: TGTGCCAGCAGCCTCGGACAGGGGGCGGTCGAGCAGTACTTC. Protein: CASSLGQGAVEQYF.

The CDR3 nucleotides are TGTGCCAGCAGCTCGAACCGGGACAGGGAACAGCATTTT. It specifies CASSSNRDREQHF. V gene TRBV7-8 combines with J gene TRBJ1-5; 9 bases fit TRBD1. The CDR3 contains 13 residues. V dropped 4 bases and J dropped 13; count of bases not matched to a gene: 8. CDR1 is SGHVS, CDR2 FQNEAQ, per germline.

The CDR3 DNA reads TGTGCCAGCAGCACCGACCCTAGGGGGACCCAGTACTTC. This gives the protein CASSTDPRGTQYF. The rearrangement uses TRBV7-7 and TRBJ2-5, with D perhaps TRBD1 (5 bases). CDR1 SSHAT and CDR2 FNYEAQ come from the germline V gene (reference sequence). CDR3 length equals 13 residues. V dropped 5 bases and J dropped 7 bases, with 14 bases sitting between them.

V gene TRBV28 combines with J gene TRBJ1-1; possible D gene TRBD1, 5 bases. From germline, CDR1 is MDHEN and CDR2 SYDVKM. Between the trimmed V and J ends, which lost 2 bases and 6 bases, there was a span of 13 bases. This CDR3 has 14 residues. In DNA, the CDR3 is TGTGCCAGCAGTTTAGGGGGTGCAGCGGCTGAAGCTTTCTTT. Its translation is CASSLGGAAAEAFF.

The chain is built from TRBV6-2 or TRBV6-3 and TRBJ2-7, with D uncertain. This CDR3 spans 12 amino acids. Germline loops: CDR1 MNHEY, CDR2 SVGEGT. V lost 2 bases to trimming and J lost 2 bases, with 4 bases between them. This CDR3 is CASSYGTYEQYF. CDR3 DNA sequence: TGTGCCAGCAGTTACGGCACCTACGAGCAGTACTTC.

The rearrangement joins TRBV19 to TRBJ1-4; D is possibly TRBD1 (6 bases). CDR1 LNHDA and CDR2 SQIVND come from the germline V gene (reference sequence). The CDR3 extends over 14 amino acids. Trimming removed 3 bases at V and 8 bases at J, with 13 bases between. Written as DNA, the CDR3 is TGTGCCAGTAGTATGTTGGCAGGGGAAGAAAAACTGTTTTTT. Encoded protein: CASSMLAGEEKLFF.

This chain links TRBV7-6 with TRBJ1-2, with TRBD1 matching 9 bases. The CDR3 is 15 residues long. V dropped 3 bases and J dropped 1; count of bases not matched to a gene: 3. CDR1 is SGHVS and CDR2 is FNYEAQ in the germline V gene. The CDR3 spells CASSLGTGINYGYTF. CDR3 DNA sequence: TGTGCCAGCAGCTTGGGGACAGGGATTAACTATGGCTACACCTTC.

This chain joins TRBV18 and TRBJ1-2; TRBD1 is a possible D gene (5 bases). CDR3 length equals 14 residues. Trimming took off 3 bases at V and 0 bases at J, with 8 bases between the two ends. CDR1 and CDR2 (germline): KGHSH, LQKENI. As DNA, the CDR3 is TGTGCCAGCTCACCTTGGACAACTAACTATGGCTACACCTTC. Translating gives CASSPWTTNYGYTF.

V gene TRBV11-1 combines with J gene TRBJ2-7, with D maybe TRBD2 (5 bases). CDR1 and CDR2 (germline): SGHAT, FQDESV (reference sequence). The CDR3 spans 14 residues. Trimming left V 1 base short and J 0 bases short, with 7 bases between. The DNA of the CDR3 is TGTGCCAGCAGCTTAGTAACTAGCTCCTACGAGCAGTACTTC. Amino acid sequence: CASSLVTSSYEQYF.

V and J are TRBV3-1 (or the pseudogene TRBV3-2) and TRBJ2-1; D is unclear. This CDR3 region has 14 residues. Germline CDR1 is LGHDT and CDR2 is YNNKEL (reference sequence). V was cut by 1 base and J by 6 bases, with 10 bases left in between. The CDR3 DNA sequence: TGTGCCAGCAGCCAAGCGGTAGGTTTCAATGAGCAGTTCTTC. It encodes CASSQAVGFNEQFF.

The rearrangement links TRBV28 to TRBJ1-3, with TRBD1 as a possible D gene (6 bases). The V gene's germline CDR1 is MDHEN and CDR2 SYDVKM. Trimming left V 1 base short and J 5 bases short, with 9 bases between. The CDR3 consists of 14 residues. The CDR3 here is CASSLSGARNTIYF. CDR3 nucleotides: TGTGCCAGCAGTTTATCAGGGGCCAGAAACACCATATATTTT.

J is TRBJ1-6 and V is TRBV11-2; D gene uncertain. The CDR3 has 13 amino acids. The germline V gene has CDR1 SGHAT and CDR2 FQNNGV. V gave up 5 bases and J gave up 7 bases, with 9 bases separating them. CDR3 nucleotides: TGTGCCAGCAGCCCACAGAGAAATTCACCCCTCCACTTT. It encodes CASSPQRNSPLHF.

This chain uses TRBV4-1 with TRBJ2-1; TRBD2 matches at 10 bases. The CDR3 loop spans 14 amino acids. V lost 4 bases to trimming and J lost 6 bases; unmatched junction nucleotides: 3. Germline CDR1 is MGHRA and CDR2 is YSYEKL. The CDR3 protein is CASSPRTSGNEQFF. CDR3 nucleotides: TGCGCCAGCAGCCCGCGGACTAGCGGCAATGAGCAGTTCTTC.

J is TRBJ1-4 and V is TRBV12-3 or TRBV12-4; D unresolved. The CDR3 covers 13 residues. Trimming removed 5 bases from V and 1 base from J, with 5 bases in between. In nucleotides, the CDR3 is TGTGCCAGCAGTCGACAAACTAATGAAAAACTGTTTTTT. Translating gives CASSRQTNEKLFF.

This clone was seen a few times. V and J are TRBV6-5 and TRBJ1-5, with 7 bases fitting TRBD1. V trimming: 6 bases; J trimming: 5 bases; junction bases outside the gene matches: 10. Looked up from germline, CDR1 is MNHEY and CDR2 is SVGAGI. This CDR3 has 15 residues. The CDR3 loop is CASSVDRVSYQPQHF. The CDR3 DNA reads TGTGCCAGCAGCGTAGACAGGGTTTCTTATCAGCCCCAGCATTTT.

This chain joins TRBV29-1 and TRBJ1-1; tentatively, D is TRBD1 (5 bases). Per the germline V gene, CDR1 is SQVTM and CDR2 is ANQGSEA. The V gene lost 4 bases and the J gene lost 5 bases, with 14 bases spanning the gap. The CDR3 covers 13 residues. The CDR3 bases are TGCAGCGTTGGTCAGACAGTGGGGACTGAAGCTTTCTTT. This translates into CSVGQTVGTEAFF.

The chain employs TRBV9 and TRBJ1-4; 10 bases line up with TRBD1. Germline V CDR1 and CDR2: SGDLS, YYNGEE. CDR3 length: 15 residues. J lost 8 bases, V lost 4 bases, and 8 bases had no gene match. Here the CDR3 reads CASSPWDRGVEKLFF. The CDR3, as DNA: TGTGCCAGCAGCCCGTGGGACAGGGGTGTCGAAAAACTGTTTTTT.

Of note for this clone: Lacking the conserved final phenylalanine or tryptophan, this CDR3 likely reflects a read error. The limits of the CDR3 on the DNA are not certain, so only TCRdb's listed CDR3 is given. The rearrangement links TRBV23-1 to TRBJ1-1; whether TRBD1, the table's D call, matches the DNA was not checked. TRBV23-1 qualifies as an ORF whose function is uncertain. The CDR3 has 13 amino acids, counting both end residues. The CDR3 sequence: CASSLRGPSAAFS.

The rearrangement uses TRBV5-4 and TRBJ1-2; D is perhaps TRBD1 (5 bases). V was clipped by 3 bases and J by 4 bases, with 10 bases between them. Germline CDR1 SGHNT, CDR2 YYREEE (reference sequence). This CDR3 region has 13 residues. The DNA for the CDR3 is TGTGCCAGCAGCTCACAGGCTATCTATGGCTACACCTTC. It codes for CASSSQAIYGYTF.

The V call is TRBV7-6, the J call TRBJ1-1, with D hard to call. The V gene lost 3 bases and the J gene lost 3 bases, with 14 bases spanning the gap. The CDR3 is made up of 15 amino acids. Germline lookup yields CDR1 SGHVS and CDR2 FNYEAQ. The CDR3 nucleotides read TGTGCCAGCAGCTTCACTCAGGCAGGCGACACTGAAGCTTTCTTT. This sequence encodes CASSFTQAGDTEAFF.

This clone has just one count. The rearrangement links TRBV4-2 to TRBJ1-5; the match to TRBD1 covers 7 bases. Looked up from germline, CDR1 is LGHNA and CDR2 is YNFKEQ. After removal of 1 base from V and 6 bases from J, the junction contained 6 bases not matched to a gene. This CDR3 comprises 15 residues. DNA for the CDR3: TGTGCCAGCAGCCAAGGGGACAGCCAGGGTCAGCCCCAGCATTTT. Amino acid sequence: CASSQGDSQGQPQHF.

The V and J genes are TRBV29-1 and TRBJ2-5; 8 nucleotides agree with TRBD2. The CDR3 covers 16 residues. CDR1 and CDR2 from the germline V gene are SQVTM and ANQGSEA. V was pared by 6 bases and J by 1 base, with 13 bases of the junction left unmatched. This chain's CDR3 is CSVGGLVPGGQETQYF. In DNA form, the CDR3 reads TGCAGCGTAGGGGGACTAGTCCCGGGAGGCCAAGAGACCCAGTACTTC.

The rearrangement joins TRBV19 to TRBJ2-1; D possibly uses TRBD1 or TRBD2 (5 bases each). The CDR3 is 16 residues long. V gave up 5 bases and J gave up 1 base, with 15 bases separating them. Germline V gene data show CDR1 as LNHDA and CDR2 as SQIVND (reference sequence). This CDR3 reads CASSRLLWGSYNEQFF. The CDR3 nucleotides are TGTGCCAGTAGTCGCCTATTATGGGGGTCCTACAATGAGCAGTTCTTC.

The chain has TRBV4-2 and TRBJ2-2; D is possibly TRBD1 or TRBD2 (5 bases each). This CDR3 region has 16 residues. Trimming took off 0 bases at V and 4 bases at J, with 12 bases between the two ends. Looked up from germline, CDR1 is LGHNA and CDR2 is YNFKEQ. The CDR3 DNA sequence: TGTGCCAGCAGCCAAGAGGTGGGGGAGCCCACCGGGGAGCTGTTTTTT. It translates to CASSQEVGEPTGELFF.

About this clone itself: An end of the junction does not agree with germline; a read error may underlie this. The rearrangement uses TRBV18 and TRBJ2-4; a possible D gene is TRBD1 (6 bases). The CDR3 runs 15 residues. From germline, CDR1 is KGHSH and CDR2 LQKENI. The DNA of the CDR3 is TGTGCCAGCTCGCCACAGGGTGGGGCCAAAAACATTCAGTACTTC. Translation gives CASSPQGGAKNIQYF.

This chain connects TRBV12-1 to TRBJ2-1; TRBD2 was called by the table and not checked on the DNA. TRBV12-1 has pseudogene status. The CDR3 is 16 amino acids. DNA of the CDR3: TGTGCCAGCAGCTTTGATGAGGAGCCCCTCTACAATGAGCAGTTCTTC. Residues: CASSFDEEPLYNEQFF.